In its sample, the clone carrying this T cell receptor beta chain was seen many times. The CDR3 sequence is 15 residues long. CDR1 and CDR2 (germline): SEHNR, FQNEAQ (reference sequence). V was trimmed by 4 bases and J by 6 bases, leaving 16 bases between them. RNA transcripts gave rise to amplified TCR beta CDR3 regions. Initially, a first-round RT-PCR of the TCR CDR3 employed the HTBI primer set. Each CDR3 protein gets one entry after TCRdb re-called the multiplex PCR reads with MiXCR. The sample yields approximately 740,000 distinct CDR3 sequences, around 15% seen once. This sample is part of a study of T cells in Graves' hyperthyroidism and ophthalmopathy.

The sequence derives from a woman younger than 35 with Graves' hyperthyroidism. V is TRBV7-9 and J is TRBJ1-5; D remains unclear. Specimen: blood. Here the CDR3 DNA reads TGTGCCAGCAGCTCTAGCCCCCCATTTGGTCAGCCCCAGCATTTT. It encodes CASSSSPPFGQPQHF.